One sample yielded the 31 T cell receptor beta chains listed below, sequenced in a study of T cells in women clearing cervical HPV infection. Method: immunoSEQ multiplex PCR; TCRdb's copy keeps in-frame clones and lacks some. This sample contains roughly 23,000 clones. Source material: blood buffy coat. The receptor source for this set is a woman between 18 and 70 years old with a cervical HPV16 infection that either progressed to CIN3+ or cleared (not recorded which).

Comments on this clone: The read ends 3 residues early relative to the CDR3; the germline J gene fills the gap. V gene TRBV5-1 combines with J gene TRBJ2-1; 8 bases agree with TRBD1. The CDR3 spans 15 residues. V lost 2 bases, J lost 3 bases, and 4 bases stayed unmatched. CDR1 and CDR2 from the germline V gene are SGHRS and YFSETQ. CDR3 amino acids: CASSFGTGGYNEQFF. The CDR3 bases that were read are TGCGCCAGCAGCTTTGGGACAGGTGGCTACAATGAG.

This clone is deemed medium-sized (0.01 to 0.1%) by its frequency. Coverage ceases 3 residues before the CDR3 finishes, and the germline J gene fills in the end. The V call is TRBV18, the J call TRBJ2-5, with D possibly TRBD2 on 6 matching bases. The V end was cut by 3 bases, the J end by 5 bases, with 13 bases between. The CDR3 extends over 14 amino acids. CDR1 and CDR2 (germline): KGHSH, LQKENI. CDR3 DNA (partial): TGTGCCAGCTCACCTTCGACTAGAAAGGAGACC. Its protein is CASSPSTRKET. The full CDR3 protein reads CASSPSTRKETQYF.

Comments on this clone: With the read ending 3 residues before the CDR3 end, the germline J gene is used to fill in that end. The chain uses TRBV20-1 and TRBJ2-3; D might be TRBD1 (6 bases). There are 13 residues in the CDR3. Germline loops: CDR1 DFQATT, CDR2 SNEGSKA (reference sequence). V lost 4 bases and J lost 4, with 12 bases in between. The DNA read from the CDR3 is TGCAGTGCTACCACCAGGGGCCCAGATACG. It yields the protein CSATTRGPDT. The whole CDR3 protein is CSATTRGPDTQYF.

As concerns this clone: Read data end 3 residues before the CDR3 end; the end is taken from the germline J gene. V usage is TRBV10-3 and J usage is TRBJ1-1; the match to TRBD1 covers 7 bases. J was trimmed by 4 bases and V by 10 bases; bases with no gene match: 9. This CDR3 has 13 amino acids. Germline lookup yields CDR1 ENHRY and CDR2 SYGVKD. The CDR3 bases that were read are TGTGCCACCAATCCGTCAGGGGGCACTGAA. Its protein product is CATNPSGGTE. The full-length CDR3 reads as CATNPSGGTEAFF.

Turning to this clone: The sequenced fragment ends 3 residues before the CDR3 boundary, so the rest is inferred from the germline J gene. The chain combines TRBV12-3 or TRBV12-4 with TRBJ2-1; 12 nucleotides line up with TRBD1. CDR3 length: 15 amino acids. J lost 8 bases, V lost 6 bases, and 8 bases had no gene match. The CDR3 loop is CASRVGGQGADEQFF. The sequenced part of the CDR3 DNA is TGTGCCAGCAGGGTTGGGGGACAGGGGGCTGATGAG.

Points on this clone: The sequenced fragment ends 3 residues before the CDR3 boundary, so the rest is inferred from the germline J gene. This chain connects TRBV7-9 to TRBJ2-5; 8 nucleotides line up with TRBD1. The germline V gene has CDR1 SEHNR and CDR2 FQNEAQ (reference sequence). The length of the CDR3 is 14 residues. CDR3 bases read: TGTGCCAGCAGCGCACGGACAGGGTCGGTTACC. Translated, it gives CASSARTGSVT. The complete CDR3 sequence is CASSARTGSVTQYF. The variable domain in full, completed from reference TRBV7-9 and TRBJ2-5, reads DTGVSQNPRHKITKRGQNVTFRCDPISEHNRLYWYRQTLGQGPEFLTYFQNEAQLEKSRLLSDRFSAERPKGSFSTLEIQRTEQGDSAMYLCASSARTGSVTQYFGPGTRLLVL.

As for this clone: The CDR3 is cut off 3 residues early in the read; its end comes from the germline J gene. This chain connects TRBV7-6 to TRBJ2-1; TRBD1 matches 9 bases. After removal of 1 base from V and 6 bases from J, the junction contained 4 bases not matched to a gene. The germline V gene encodes CDR1 SGHVS and CDR2 FNYEAQ. This CDR3 spans 15 amino acids. CDR3 sequence: CASSLDDRGVNEQFF. Incomplete CDR3 DNA: TGTGCCAGCAGCTTAGACGACAGGGGGGTCAATGAG.

Points on this clone: The read gets to within 3 residues of the CDR3 end, and the germline J gene fills in the rest. The chain links TRBV12-3 or TRBV12-4 to TRBJ2-1; 10 positions agree with TRBD2. The CDR3 consists of 15 residues. With V trimmed by 5 bases and J by 3 bases, 4 bases remained unmatched. CDR3 protein: CASSRSGRGYNEQFF. The DNA read from the CDR3 is TGTGCCAGCAGTCGCAGCGGGAGGGGCTACAATGAG.

The CDR3 DNA, read in part, is TGTGCCAGCAGCTTAGACACCTACAATGAG. Residues: CASSLDTYNE. The entire CDR3 sequence reads CASSLDTYNEQFF. The chain recombines TRBV7-2 with TRBJ2-1; D is unclear. From the germline J gene comes the end of the CDR3, since the read stops 3 residues before it. The V end lost 1 base, the J end lost 2 bases, and 3 bases lay between the germline ends. The length of the CDR3 is 13 residues. Germline assignment: CDR1 SGHTA and CDR2 FQGNSA.

A remark on this clone: The CDR3 goes on 3 residues after the read ends, and that part is filled in from the germline J gene. This chain connects TRBV30 to TRBJ2-6; the D is unclear. The germline V gene encodes CDR1 GTSNPN and CDR2 SVGIG (reference sequence). The CDR3 extends over 12 amino acids. V was shortened by 4 bases and J by 2 bases, with 3 bases between the two germline ends. The covered CDR3 bases are TGTGCCTGGACTCCTGGGGCCAACGTC. It specifies CAWTPGANV. The complete CDR3 sequence is CAWTPGANVLTF. Full variable domain (missing parts from reference TRBV30 and TRBJ2-6): SQTIHQWPATLVQPVGSPLSLECTVEGTSNPNLYWYRQAAGRGLQLLFYSVGIGQISSEVPQNLSASRPQDRQFILSSKKLLLSDSGFYLCAWTPGANVLTFGAGSRLTVL.

With regard to this clone: The CDR3 end lies 3 residues beyond the end of the read and is filled in from the germline J gene. The chain links TRBV6-2 or TRBV6-3 to TRBJ1-3, with a weak D call TRBD1 (6 bases). V lost 8 bases to trimming and J lost 0 bases, with 11 bases between them. The CDR3 has 14 amino acids. CDR1 is MNHEY and CDR2 is SVGEGT in the germline V gene. CDR3 residues: CASPRGFSGNTIYF. The CDR3 bases that were read are TGTGCCAGCCCTAGGGGGTTCTCTGGAAACACC.

With respect to this clone: The read halts 3 residues ahead of the CDR3 end, with the missing end drawn from the germline J gene. This chain links TRBV2 with TRBJ1-3; D not resolved. Per the germline V gene, CDR1 is SNHLY and CDR2 is FYNNEI. The CDR3 has 14 amino acids. Between the trimmed V and J ends, which lost 2 bases and 0 bases, there was a span of 5 bases. The part of the CDR3 DNA that was read is TGTGCCAGCAGTGAACACAGCTCTGGAAACACC. Translation gives CASSEHSSGNT. The full CDR3 protein is CASSEHSSGNTIYF.

About this clone itself: The read is 3 residues too short to cover the CDR3 end, so that end is filled in from the germline J gene. V is TRBV6-4 and J is TRBJ2-3; 12 nucleotides align to TRBD2. CDR1 and CDR2 from the germline V gene are MRHNA and SNTAGT. The V and J ends lost 4 bases and 3 bases, in that order; junction bases with no gene match: 2. The length of the CDR3 is 15 residues. The CDR3 DNA, read in part, is TGTGCCAGCAGTGCCCTAGCGGGGGGGACAGATACG. Translated, it gives CASSALAGGTDT. The full CDR3 protein is CASSALAGGTDTQYF.

Comments on this clone: The read ends 3 residues shy of where the CDR3 ends; the end is completed using the germline J gene. This sequence joins TRBV29-1 and TRBJ1-1, with a possible D match to TRBD1 (5 bases). CDR1 and CDR2 (germline): SQVTM, ANQGSEA. Deletions cut 4 bases from V and 3 bases from J, with 12 bases between. This CDR3 is 13 amino acids long. The CDR3 reads CSVGQLIYTEAFF. The CDR3 DNA, read in part, is TGCAGCGTTGGACAGTTAATATACACTGAA. Together with reference TRBV29-1 and TRBJ1-1, the CDR3 gives the full variable domain: SAVISQKPSRDICQRGTSLTIQCQVDSQVTMMFWYRQQPGQSLTLIATANQGSEATYESGFVIDKFPISRPNLTFSTLTVSNMSPEDSSIYLCSVGQLIYTEAFFGQGTRLTVV.

Details on this clone: The read comes to an end 3 residues before the CDR3 does, leaving the germline J gene to fill in the end. This chain links TRBV5-1 with TRBJ1-1, with a weak D call TRBD1 (5 bases). V was shortened by 3 bases and J by 2 bases, with 11 bases between the two germline ends. The CDR3 runs to 14 residues. From germline, CDR1 is SGHRS and CDR2 YFSETQ. CDR3 sequence: CASSSEGVNTEAFF. Incomplete CDR3 DNA: TGCGCCAGCAGCTCCGAAGGGGTAAACACTGAA.

With regard to this clone: The missing CDR3 end, 3 residues past where the read stops, is filled in from the germline J gene. The V gene is TRBV5-1, the J gene TRBJ2-7; 9 positions agree with TRBD2. V lost 3 bases, J lost 6 bases, and 4 bases stayed unmatched. The CDR3 spans 13 residues. Germline CDR1 and CDR2: SGHRS and YFSETQ. CDR3: CASSWTSEFEQYF. Incomplete CDR3 DNA: TGCGCCAGCAGCTGGACTAGCGAATTCGAG.

Points on this clone: The read gets to within 3 residues of the CDR3 end, and the germline J gene fills in the rest. V and J are TRBV20-1 and TRBJ1-2, with 7 nucleotides matching TRBD1. Germline values: CDR1 DFQATT, CDR2 SNEGSKA (reference sequence). CDR3 size: 14 residues. CDR3 loop: CSARAPKDRYSYTF. The covered CDR3 bases are TGCAGTGCTAGGGCCCCTAAGGACAGGTATAGC.

A word on this clone: The DNA ends 3 residues before the CDR3 does, and the rest of the CDR3 is filled in from the germline J gene. The chain joins TRBV20-1 to TRBJ2-7; 10 bases are a match to TRBD1. Germline CDR1 and CDR2: DFQATT and SNEGSKA (reference sequence). The junction had 11 bases not matched to a gene; V was cut back by 8 bases and J by 4 bases. The CDR3 consists of 14 residues. The CDR3: CSPKNRDRGYEQYF. CDR3 DNA, as far as it was read: TGCAGTCCCAAGAATAGGGACAGGGGATACGAG.

Turning to this clone: Germline is not matched at one junction end, which may reflect a read error. The chain's CDR3 is CASSQAMQGDYGYTF. The sequenced CDR3 bases are TGCGCCAGCAGCCAAGCGATGCAGGGGGACTATGGC. The chain is built from TRBV4-2 and TRBJ1-2; TRBD1 matches 7 bases. Read data end 3 residues before the CDR3 end; the end is taken from the germline J gene. The CDR3 is 15 residues long. Germline-derived CDR1 and CDR2 are LGHNA and YNFKEQ.

Turning to this clone: The CDR3 is cut off 3 residues early in the read; its end comes from the germline J gene. The chain combines TRBV2 with TRBJ1-2; D is unclear. Germline V gene data show CDR1 as SNHLY and CDR2 as FYNNEI. V lost 4 bases and J lost 4, with 7 bases in between. CDR3 size: 12 residues. Partial CDR3 DNA: TGTGCCAGCAGTGTTGGCTTCTATGGC. Translated, it gives CASSVGFYG. The entire CDR3 is CASSVGFYGYTF.

On this clone: The read ends 3 residues early relative to the CDR3; the germline J gene fills the gap. V is TRBV7-9 and J is TRBJ2-1, with D possibly matching TRBD1 (7 bases). Germline assignment: CDR1 SEHNR and CDR2 FQNEAQ (reference sequence). CDR3 length: 15 amino acids. Trimming removed 2 bases at V and 9 bases at J, with 17 bases between. The sequenced CDR3 bases are TGTGCCAGCAGCTTACGGGTCGGAGGGGGCGGTGAG. Translating it yields CASSLRVGGGGE. In full, the CDR3 reads CASSLRVGGGGEQFF. Complete variable domain (other parts from reference TRBV7-9 and TRBJ2-1): DTGVSQNPRHKITKRGQNVTFRCDPISEHNRLYWYRQTLGQGPEFLTYFQNEAQLEKSRLLSDRFSAERPKGSFSTLEIQRTEQGDSAMYLCASSLRVGGGGEQFFGPGTRLTVL.

Turning to this clone: The observed sequence ends 3 residues before the CDR3 terminus, with the missing tail filled in from the germline J gene. The genes are TRBV10-3 and TRBJ2-7; 11 nucleotides align to TRBD2. The CDR3 contains 14 residues. V lost 10 bases and J lost 2; bases outside the gene matches: 7. CDR1 is ENHRY, CDR2 SYGVKD, per germline. The CDR3 reads CATGTSGKPYEQYF. CDR3 bases read: TGTGCCACCGGGACTAGCGGCAAACCCTACGAG.

Notes on this clone: The read falls 3 residues short of the CDR3 end, and the missing part is taken from the germline J gene. The chain recombines TRBV6-2 or TRBV6-3 with TRBJ1-2, with TRBD1 identical over 8 bases. This CDR3 is built from 13 residues. V shed 6 bases and J 3 bases; nucleotides not matched to a gene: 3. CDR1 is MNHEY and CDR2 is SVGEGT in the germline V gene. Partial CDR3 DNA: TGTGCCAGCAGAGACAGGGGCCACTATGGC. Its protein product is CASRDRGHYG. The CDR3 in full is CASRDRGHYGYTF.

Regarding this clone: The CDR3 is cut off 3 residues early in the read; its end comes from the germline J gene. The rearrangement joins TRBV7-9 to TRBJ1-1; D gene ambiguous. Per the germline V gene, CDR1 is SEHNR and CDR2 is FQNEAQ (reference sequence). The CDR3 contains 14 residues. V lost 5 bases to trimming and J lost 6 bases, with 16 bases between them. The covered CDR3 bases are TGTGCCAGCAGCCCCGCCTACAGTTTGTCTGAA. It is translated as CASSPAYSLSE. The full CDR3 protein reads CASSPAYSLSEAFF.

With regard to this clone: The missing CDR3 end, 3 residues past where the read stops, is filled in from the germline J gene. The chain carries TRBV7-9 and TRBJ1-2; 7 nucleotides agree with TRBD1. The trim removed 4 bases at V and 1 base at J, leaving 6 bases unmatched. The germline V gene encodes CDR1 SEHNR and CDR2 FQNEAQ (reference sequence). The CDR3 covers 15 residues. CDR3 DNA (partial): TGTGCCAGCAGCTCCCGACAGGGCCATAACTATGGC. Translating gives CASSSRQGHNYG. The complete CDR3 sequence is CASSSRQGHNYGYTF.

Of note for this clone: Coverage ceases 3 residues before the CDR3 finishes, and the germline J gene fills in the end. The gene calls are TRBV7-2 and TRBJ2-1; 9 nucleotides align to TRBD1. The CDR3 length is 13 residues. Looked up from germline, CDR1 is SGHTA and CDR2 is FQGNSA. V gave up 7 bases and J gave up 9 bases; unmatched junction bases: 7. The covered CDR3 bases are TGTGCCAGCAAGGGGACAGGGTTGCGTGAG. Its translation is CASKGTGLRE. The full CDR3 protein is CASKGTGLREQFF. The full variable domain, rest sourced from reference TRBV7-2 and TRBJ2-1, is GAGVSQSPSNKVTEKGKDVELRCDPISGHTALYWYRQSLGQGLEFLIYFQGNSAPDKSGLPSDRFSAERTGGSVSTLTIQRTQQEDSAVYLCASKGTGLREQFFGPGTRLTVL.

Comments on this clone: The missing CDR3 end, 3 residues past where the read stops, is filled in from the germline J gene. The chain links TRBV30 to TRBJ1-1; 9 bases map to TRBD1. The CDR3 is made up of 15 amino acids. J was trimmed by 7 bases and V by 0 bases; bases with no gene match: 9. The germline CDR1 and CDR2 sequences are GTSNPN and SVGIG (reference sequence). Partial CDR3 DNA: TGTGCCTGGAGTGTACGAGGACAGGGGTGGCGTGAA. Amino acids: CAWSVRGQGWRE. The entire CDR3 is CAWSVRGQGWREAFF.

Points on this clone: The observed sequence ends 3 residues before the CDR3 terminus, with the missing tail filled in from the germline J gene. V gene TRBV19 combines with J gene TRBJ1-2, with 9 bases aligning to TRBD1. The CDR3 extends over 16 amino acids. Germline V gives CDR1 LNHDA, CDR2 SQIVND (reference sequence). The J segment lost 4 bases and the V segment lost 4 bases, leaving 10 bases of the junction unmatched. The CDR3 protein is CASSTPWTGVGYGYTF. CDR3 bases read: TGTGCCAGTAGTACCCCGTGGACAGGGGTGGGCTATGGC. The full variable domain, rest sourced from reference TRBV19 and TRBJ1-2, is DGGITQSPKYLFRKEGQNVTLSCEQNLNHDAMYWYRQDPGQGLRLIYYSQIVNDFQKGDIAEGYSVSREKKESFPLTVTSAQKNPTAFYLCASSTPWTGVGYGYTFGSGTRLTVV.

About this clone itself: The CDR3 goes on 3 residues after the read ends, and that part is filled in from the germline J gene. The chain couples TRBV7-6 to TRBJ2-7; tentatively, D is TRBD2 (7 bases). Germline V gene data show CDR1 as SGHVS and CDR2 as FNYEAQ. CDR3 size: 15 residues. V lost 5 bases to trimming and J lost 4 bases, with 18 bases between them. The CDR3 reads CASSPWDTGGYEQYF. The sequenced CDR3 bases are TGTGCCAGCAGCCCCTGGGACACCGGGGGGTACGAG.

On this clone: The read stops 3 residues short of the end of the CDR3; the missing end is completed from the germline J gene. This chain joins TRBV5-5 and TRBJ2-2; tentative D call: TRBD1 (5 bases). Trimming removed 2 bases at V and 1 base at J, with 6 bases between. This CDR3 spans 14 amino acids. CDR1 and CDR2 (germline): SGHKS, YYEKEE (reference sequence). The covered CDR3 bases are TGTGCCAGCAGCTTTGGACAGAACACCGGGGAG. Encoded protein: CASSFGQNTGE. The whole CDR3 region reads CASSFGQNTGELFF.

Worth noting for this clone: Sequencing ends 3 residues short of the CDR3 end; the germline J gene provides the rest. The rearrangement links TRBV18 to TRBJ2-5, with a weak D call TRBD2 (6 bases). CDR1 and CDR2 (germline): KGHSH, LQKENI. The V end lost 4 bases, the J end lost 2 bases, and 14 bases lay between the germline ends. The CDR3 covers 15 residues. This CDR3 is CASSRTPGTQETQYF. CDR3 bases read: TGTGCCAGCTCACGGACCCCCGGGACTCAAGAGACC.